Below, 7 T cell receptor beta chains from the same sample are listed, as sequenced in a study of T cells in Graves' hyperthyroidism and ophthalmopathy. The source material, RNA transcripts, was used to amplify TCR beta CDR3 regions. HTBI primers were employed in a first-round RT-PCR of the TCR CDR3. TCRdb re-called the multiplex PCR reads through MiXCR, storing one row per CDR3 protein. The sample holds approximately 630,000 distinct CDR3 sequences; 16% are singletons and the top ten take approximately 3.9%. Source material: blood. Receptors were obtained from a woman aged 30 to 39 with Graves' hyperthyroidism.

The sample holds many counts of this clonotype. This sequence joins TRBV19 and TRBJ2-1, with D perhaps TRBD1 or TRBD2 (5 bases each). Trimming took off 4 bases at V and 10 bases at J, with 17 bases between the two ends. Germline V gene sequence: CDR1 LNHDA, CDR2 SQIVND (reference sequence). This CDR3 contains 14 residues. The CDR3: CASSTQDMWGEQFF. DNA of the CDR3: TGTGCCAGTAGTACCCAGGACATGTGGGGGGAGCAGTTCTTC.

This clonotype has ten or more counts. V usage is TRBV28 and J usage is TRBJ1-5; TRBD1 matches 9 bases. V shed 5 bases and J 0 bases; nucleotides not matched to a gene: 5. The CDR3 contains 16 residues. The germline CDR1 and CDR2 sequences are MDHEN and SYDVKM. The CDR3 DNA follows: TGTGCCAGCAGTGCATGGGGACAGGGTAGCAATCAGCCCCAGCATTTT. Protein: CASSAWGQGSNQPQHF.

This clonotype was observed at least ten times. This chain links TRBV11-2 with TRBJ2-2; 7 bases are a match to TRBD2. The CDR3 loop spans 16 amino acids. Germline values: CDR1 SGHAT, CDR2 FQNNGV. V shed 6 bases and J 1 base; nucleotides not matched to a gene: 8. The CDR3 coding sequence is TGTGCCAGCAGGGCGGTAGCGGGTATGAACACCGGGGAGCTGTTTTTT. The encoded protein is CASRAVAGMNTGELFF.

In this sample, this clonotype turned up many times. The gene calls are TRBV29-1 and TRBJ2-1; unclear D gene. CDR3 size: 12 residues. V was trimmed by 5 bases and J by 6 bases, leaving 11 bases between them. The germline V gene has CDR1 SQVTM and CDR2 ANQGSEA. The CDR3 DNA is TGCAGCGTTAGGTACTTCGGCAATGAGCAGTTCTTC. Protein: CSVRYFGNEQFF.

This clonotype has just a few counts. The chain couples TRBV5-1 to TRBJ1-6; no definite D call. The CDR3 has 15 amino acids. CDR1 is SGHRS, CDR2 YFSETQ, per germline. The V gene lost 4 bases and the J gene lost 8 bases, with 16 bases spanning the gap. CDR3 sequence reads: CASSPRAGEHSPLHF. CDR3 nucleotide sequence: TGCGCCAGCAGCCCCCGGGCAGGAGAACATTCACCCCTCCACTTT. Full variable domain (remainder filled in from reference TRBV5-1 and TRBJ1-6): KAGVTQTPRYLIKTRGQQVTLSCSPISGHRSVSWYQQTPGQGLQFLFEYFSETQRNKGNFPGRFSGRQFSNSRSEMNVSTLELGDSALYLCASSPRAGEHSPLHFGNGTRLTVT.

This clonotype was detected many times. This rearrangement joins TRBV20-1 to TRBJ1-2, with 9 bases matching TRBD1. The CDR3 is made up of 12 amino acids. Trimming took 6 bases from V and 8 from J; bases not matched to a gene: 7. Germline CDR1 DFQATT, CDR2 SNEGSKA (reference sequence). The CDR3 region has the DNA TGCAGTGCCCGACGACAGGGGGGAGGCTACACCTTC. This translates into CSARRQGGGYTF.

This clonotype has just a few counts. The V gene is TRBV20-1, the J gene TRBJ1-5; D may be TRBD1 (6 bases). The CDR3 totals 16 residues. Germline V gives CDR1 DFQATT, CDR2 SNEGSKA (reference sequence). Deletions cut 6 bases from V and 1 base from J, with 19 bases between. The CDR3 loop reads CSAISLTGTSNQPQHF. DNA for the CDR3: TGCAGTGCGATCTCACTCACAGGGACCAGCAATCAGCCCCAGCATTTT.